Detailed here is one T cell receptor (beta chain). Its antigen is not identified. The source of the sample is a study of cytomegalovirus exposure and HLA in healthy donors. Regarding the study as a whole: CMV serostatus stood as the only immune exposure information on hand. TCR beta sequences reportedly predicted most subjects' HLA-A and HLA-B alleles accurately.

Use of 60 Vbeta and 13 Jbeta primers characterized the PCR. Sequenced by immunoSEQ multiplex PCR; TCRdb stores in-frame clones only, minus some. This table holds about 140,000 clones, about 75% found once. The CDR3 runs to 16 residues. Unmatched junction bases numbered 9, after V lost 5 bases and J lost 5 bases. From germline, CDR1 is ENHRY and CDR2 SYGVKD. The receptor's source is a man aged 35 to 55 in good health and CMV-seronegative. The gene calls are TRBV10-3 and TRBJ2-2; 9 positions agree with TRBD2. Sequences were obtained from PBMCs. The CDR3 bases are TGTGCCATCAGTCTTCACGCGGGGGGGCGAACCGGGGAGCTGTTTTTT. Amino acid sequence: CAISLHAGGRTGELFF.